The 3 T cell receptor beta chains listed next were all sequenced from one sample in a study of blood T cell repertoires in COVID-19 (dated by TCRdb to 2018 to 2020). The method behind the library was the immunoSEQ multiplex PCR assay. TCRdb limited this immuneACCESS table to in-frame rearrangements with V and J called. A share of clones is missing; checked studies link under half to unresolved V genes, and the rest is unexplained. This sample has over 200,000 clones in its table, and 70% to 90% of those were observed once. In total, the top ten clones hold 15% to 18% of the sample. The sample consisted of PBMCs or T cells enriched from blood (not recorded which). All receptors derive from a man aged 18 to 30 who had recovered from COVID-19.

The chain recombines TRBV24-1 with TRBJ2-3, with 10 bases that match TRBD1. After removal of 9 bases from V and 3 bases from J, the junction contained 5 bases not matched to a gene. The germline V gene has CDR1 KGHDR and CDR2 SFDVKD. CDR3 length: 14 amino acids. CDR3 amino acids: CATEDRGRTDTQYF. The DNA of the CDR3 is TGTGCCACCGAAGACAGGGGGCGGACAGATACGCAGTATTTT.

V is TRBV4-1 and J is TRBJ2-7, with D possibly being TRBD2 (6 bases). V lost 6 bases and J lost 1, with 13 bases in between. CDR1 and CDR2 (germline): MGHRA, YSYEKL. The CDR3 runs 14 residues. CDR3 nucleotides: TGCGCCAGCAGGATTAAGGAGGGATCCTACGAGCAGTACTTC. Protein: CASRIKEGSYEQYF.

This clone was detected many times. The chain uses TRBV19 and TRBJ2-5; D uncertain. CDR1 is LNHDA and CDR2 is SQIVND in the germline V gene (reference sequence). The CDR3 is 14 amino acids. Between the trimmed V and J ends, which lost 3 bases and 0 bases, there was a span of 8 bases. The CDR3 DNA follows: TGTGCCAGTAGTATGTTGGGCCACCAAGAGACCCAGTACTTC. This codes for CASSMLGHQETQYF.